This TCR beta chain was captured in a study of CD8 T cells in Susac syndrome. Random hexamers were used to reverse transcribe an amount of about 0.45 to 1 ug RNA. TCRdb fed the immunoSEQ multiplex PCR reads into MiXCR, producing one record per CDR3 protein. There are about 430,000 distinct CDR3 sequences in the sample; 85% to 90% occur only once, and approximately 0.12% lies in the top ten. CDR3 length: 16 residues. Trimming pared 6 bases from V and 8 bases from J, leaving 23 bases between. Material for sequencing was CD8+ T cells from PBMCs. The gene calls are TRBV12-3 or TRBV12-4 and TRBJ1-5; tentatively, D is TRBD1 (6 bases). The sequence was collected from a human donor with multiple sclerosis. The CDR3 spells CASRRSWAGEEEPQHF. CDR3 nucleotides: TGTGCCAGCAGACGCTCTTGGGCAGGGGAGGAGGAGCCCCAGCATTTT.